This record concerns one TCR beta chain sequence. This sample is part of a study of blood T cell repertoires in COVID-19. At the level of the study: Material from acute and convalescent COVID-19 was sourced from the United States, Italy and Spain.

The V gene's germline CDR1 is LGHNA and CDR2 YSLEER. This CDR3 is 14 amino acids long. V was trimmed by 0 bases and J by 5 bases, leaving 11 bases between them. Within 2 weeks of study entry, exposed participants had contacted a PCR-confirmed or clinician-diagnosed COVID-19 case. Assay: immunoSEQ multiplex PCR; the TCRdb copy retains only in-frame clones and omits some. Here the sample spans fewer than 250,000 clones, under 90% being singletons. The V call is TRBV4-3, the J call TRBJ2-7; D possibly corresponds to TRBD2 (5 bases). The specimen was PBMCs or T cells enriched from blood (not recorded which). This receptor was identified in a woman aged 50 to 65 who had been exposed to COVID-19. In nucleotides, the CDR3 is TGCGCCAGCAGCCAAGAAATGTCGGGGAACGAGCAGTACTTC. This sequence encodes CASSQEMSGNEQYF.